This TCR beta chain was captured by sequencing in a study of early T cells in non-severe SARS-CoV-2 infection. Study overall: Bulk RNA isolated from unsorted whole blood underwent sequencing; chains were not paired. Study conclusions and caveats: Private and CD4 specificities were missed by VDJdb matching, which favored anti-spike CD8 responses.

Researchers tagged individual cDNA molecules with unique molecular identifiers. TCRdb re-derived calls from the 5' RACE reads in MiXCR, one entry per CDR3 protein. The repertoire holds about 100,000 distinct CDR3 sequences, with over 10% as singletons. This clonotype was found a few times. Its antigen remains unidentified. The germline CDR1 and CDR2 sequences are SGHVS and FQNEAQ. The CDR3 spans 16 residues. V was trimmed by 3 bases and J by 0 bases, leaving 13 bases between them. The rearrangement uses TRBV7-8 and TRBJ2-3, with no clear D. Sequencing was done on a sample of whole blood. The clonotype was recovered from an adult who was a healthcare worker with PCR-confirmed SARS-CoV-2 infection or an uninfected control (not recorded which). This CDR3 is CASSFPPPPSTDTQYF. CDR3 in DNA: TGTGCCAGCAGCTTCCCCCCCCCTCCTAGCACAGATACGCAGTATTTT.